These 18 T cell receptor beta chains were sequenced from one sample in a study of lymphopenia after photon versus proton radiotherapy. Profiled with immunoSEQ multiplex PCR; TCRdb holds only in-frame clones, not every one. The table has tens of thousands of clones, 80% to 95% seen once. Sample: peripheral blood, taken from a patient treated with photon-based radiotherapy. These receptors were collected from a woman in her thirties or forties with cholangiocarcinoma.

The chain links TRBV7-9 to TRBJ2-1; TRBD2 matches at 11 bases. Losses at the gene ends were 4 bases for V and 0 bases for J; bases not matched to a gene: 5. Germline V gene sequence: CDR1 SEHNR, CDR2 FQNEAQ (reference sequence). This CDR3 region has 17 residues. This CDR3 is CASSSTTSGASYNEQFF. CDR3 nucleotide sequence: TGTGCCAGCAGCTCCACGACTAGCGGGGCCTCCTACAATGAGCAGTTCTTC.

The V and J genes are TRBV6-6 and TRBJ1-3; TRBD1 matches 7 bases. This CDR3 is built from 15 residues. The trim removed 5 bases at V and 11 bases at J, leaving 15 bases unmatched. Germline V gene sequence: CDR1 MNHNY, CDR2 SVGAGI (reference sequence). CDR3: CASSRNRDSSQSIYF. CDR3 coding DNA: TGTGCCAGCAGTCGGAACCGGGACAGCTCCCAATCCATATATTTT.

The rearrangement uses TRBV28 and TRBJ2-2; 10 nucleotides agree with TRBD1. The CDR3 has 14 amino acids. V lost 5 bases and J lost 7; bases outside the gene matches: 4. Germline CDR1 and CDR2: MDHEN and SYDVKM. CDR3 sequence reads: CASSPGTGDGELFF. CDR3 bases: TGTGCCAGCAGTCCGGGGACAGGGGACGGGGAGCTGTTTTTT.

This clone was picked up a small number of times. The DNA of the CDR3 is TGTGCCAGCAGCAGCGCGGACGGGAATGAGCAGTTCTTC. It is translated as CASSSADGNEQFF. The genes are TRBV9 and TRBJ2-1; D ambiguous. Germline CDR1 SGDLS, CDR2 YYNGEE. V was cut by 4 bases and J by 7 bases, with 12 bases left in between. CDR3 size: 13 residues.

The CDR3 region has the DNA TGTGCCAGCAGCACGGAGGGACGCCGCCGGGGAGAAGCTTTCTTT. Translated, it gives CASSTEGRRRGEAFF. This rearrangement joins TRBV7-9 to TRBJ1-1; D might be TRBD1 (5 bases). Per the germline V gene, CDR1 is SEHNR and CDR2 is FQNEAQ (reference sequence). This CDR3 comprises 15 residues. V gave up 5 bases and J gave up 8 bases, with 21 bases separating them.

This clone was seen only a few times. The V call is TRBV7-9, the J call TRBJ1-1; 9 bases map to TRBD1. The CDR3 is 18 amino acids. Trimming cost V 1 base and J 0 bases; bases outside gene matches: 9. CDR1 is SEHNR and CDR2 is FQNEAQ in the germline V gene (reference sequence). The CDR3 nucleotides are TGTGCCAGCAGCTTAGTAGGGCGACAGGGGGGATTGAACACTGAAGCTTTCTTT. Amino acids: CASSLVGRQGGLNTEAFF.

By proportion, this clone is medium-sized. This CDR3 is CASTPPLRERGETQYF. The CDR3, as DNA: TGTGCCAGCACCCCGCCCTTGCGGGAGAGGGGGGAGACCCAGTACTTC. The chain links TRBV21-1 to TRBJ2-5; the tabulated D call, TRBD2, remains unverified against the DNA. TRBV21-1 is marked as a pseudogene. The CDR3 spans 16 residues.

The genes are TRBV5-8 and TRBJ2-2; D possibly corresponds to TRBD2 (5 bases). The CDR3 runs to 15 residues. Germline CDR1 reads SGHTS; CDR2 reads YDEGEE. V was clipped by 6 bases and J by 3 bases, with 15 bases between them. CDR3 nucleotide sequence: TGTGCCAGCAAGGAGGACCGGGATTACACCGGGGAGCTGTTTTTT. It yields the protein CASKEDRDYTGELFF. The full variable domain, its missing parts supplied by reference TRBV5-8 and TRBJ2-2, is EAGVTQSPTHLIKTRGQQATLRCSPISGHTSVYWYQQALGLGLQFLLWYDEGEERNRGNFPPRFSGRQFPNYSSELNVNALELEDSALYLCASKEDRDYTGELFFGEGSRLTVL.

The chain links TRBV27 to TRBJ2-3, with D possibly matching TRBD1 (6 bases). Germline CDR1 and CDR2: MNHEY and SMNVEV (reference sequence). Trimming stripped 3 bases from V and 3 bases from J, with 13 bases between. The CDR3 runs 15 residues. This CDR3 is CASSFQGTGTDTQYF. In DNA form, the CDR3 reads TGTGCCAGCAGTTTCCAGGGTACAGGGACAGATACGCAGTATTTT.

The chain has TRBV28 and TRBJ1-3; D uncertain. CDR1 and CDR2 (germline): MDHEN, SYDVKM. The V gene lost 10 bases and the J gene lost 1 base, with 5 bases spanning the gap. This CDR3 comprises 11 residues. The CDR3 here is CAITSGNTIYF. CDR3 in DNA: TGTGCCATTACTTCTGGAAACACCATATATTTT.

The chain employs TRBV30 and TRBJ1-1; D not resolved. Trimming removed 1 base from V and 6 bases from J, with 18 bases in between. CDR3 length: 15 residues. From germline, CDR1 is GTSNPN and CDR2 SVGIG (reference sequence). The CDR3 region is CAWSATGPSRPEAFF. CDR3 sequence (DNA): TGTGCCTGGAGTGCTACGGGCCCCTCCCGGCCTGAAGCTTTCTTT.

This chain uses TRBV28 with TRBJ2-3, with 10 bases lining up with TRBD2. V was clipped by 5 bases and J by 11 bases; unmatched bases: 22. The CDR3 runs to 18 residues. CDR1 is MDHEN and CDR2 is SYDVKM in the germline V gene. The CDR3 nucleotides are TGTGCCAGCAGTCCTCCTCTCCTACTAGCGGGACGTGACCTAGGGCAGTATTTT. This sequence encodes CASSPPLLLAGRDLGQYF.

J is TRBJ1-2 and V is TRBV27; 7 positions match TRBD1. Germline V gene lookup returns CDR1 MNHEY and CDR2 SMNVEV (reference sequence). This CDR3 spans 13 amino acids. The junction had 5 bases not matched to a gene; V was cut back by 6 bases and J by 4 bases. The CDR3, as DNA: TGTGCCAGCAGAAGAGGGGGCGGCTATGGCTACACCTTC. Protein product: CASRRGGGYGYTF.

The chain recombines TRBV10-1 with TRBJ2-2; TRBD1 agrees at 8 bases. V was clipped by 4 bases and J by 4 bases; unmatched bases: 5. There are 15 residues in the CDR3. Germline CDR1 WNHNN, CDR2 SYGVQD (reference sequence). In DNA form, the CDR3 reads TGCGCCAGCAGTGTCGCAGGGGGCCCCACCGGGGAGCTGTTTTTT. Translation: CASSVAGGPTGELFF.

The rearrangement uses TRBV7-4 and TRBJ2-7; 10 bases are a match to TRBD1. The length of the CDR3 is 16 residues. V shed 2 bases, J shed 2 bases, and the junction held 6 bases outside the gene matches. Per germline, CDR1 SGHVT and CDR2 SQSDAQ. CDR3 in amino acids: CASSLSTGGVTYEQYF. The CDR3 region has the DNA TGTGCCAGCAGCTTATCGACAGGGGGCGTTACCTACGAGCAGTACTTC.

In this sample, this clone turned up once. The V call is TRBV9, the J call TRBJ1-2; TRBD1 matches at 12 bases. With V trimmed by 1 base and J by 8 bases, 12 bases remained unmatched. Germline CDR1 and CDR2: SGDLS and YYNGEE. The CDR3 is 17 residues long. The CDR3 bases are TGTGCCAGCAGCGTACTGCCCCCGGGACAGGGGGCTGGGGGCTACACCTTC. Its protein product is CASSVLPPGQGAGGYTF.

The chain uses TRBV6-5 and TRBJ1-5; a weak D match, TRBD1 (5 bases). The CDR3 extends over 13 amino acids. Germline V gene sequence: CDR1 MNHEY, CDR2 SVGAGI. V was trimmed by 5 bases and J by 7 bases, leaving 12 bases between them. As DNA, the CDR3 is TGTGCCAGCAGTGCAGGGTTACGGCAGCCCCAGCATTTT. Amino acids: CASSAGLRQPQHF.

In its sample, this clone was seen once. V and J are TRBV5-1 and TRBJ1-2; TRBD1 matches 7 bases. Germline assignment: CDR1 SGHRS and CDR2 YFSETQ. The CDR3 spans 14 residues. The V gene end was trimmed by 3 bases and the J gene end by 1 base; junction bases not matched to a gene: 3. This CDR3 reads CASSSGDSNYGYTF. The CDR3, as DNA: TGCGCCAGCAGCTCTGGGGACAGTAACTATGGCTACACCTTC.